The source of this TCR beta chain is a study of shared clonotypes between healthy human individuals. The CDR3 totals 16 residues. Germline V gene data show CDR1 as SNHLY and CDR2 as FYNNEI. Trimming at V came to 4 bases and at J to 5 bases, leaving 9 bases not matched to a gene. Assay execution proceeded at the deep level. This table comes from immunoSEQ multiplex PCR, and its TCRdb copy is limited to in-frame clones, with some not included. The data contain about 460,000 clones, 60% to 80% of them seen just once; the ten biggest clones take up about 11%. Sequenced: PBMCs. The clonotype originates from a middle-aged woman in good health. Some clones in this sample may be carry-over from other donors' samples. The J gene is TRBJ2-1, the V gene TRBV2; TRBD1 matches at 9 bases. CDR3 sequence: CASSAAGTGRNNEQFF. The CDR3, as DNA: TGTGCCAGCAGTGCGGCCGGGACAGGGAGGAACAATGAGCAGTTCTTC.